This is a list of T cell receptor beta chains from one sample in a study of blood T cell repertoires in COVID-19. The data were produced by immunoSEQ multiplex PCR, yet TCRdb's version contains in-frame clones alone and is incomplete. There are some 89,000 clones in the sample; 81% occur only once, and less than 4.5% lies in the top ten. The specimen was peripheral blood. The receptors derive from a man aged 55 to 70 with acute or convalescent COVID-19. Both conserved end residues are trimmed from each CDR3. Fields, in order: J gene, V gene, clone size, D gene, CDR3 protein. D genes are given only for firm matches. Not every row has a clone size; where given, it reads once, few, many or a size class.

TRBJ2-3,TRBV7-2,NA,NA,ASSFFSRDTQY
TRBJ2-7,TRBV5-4,NA,TRBD2,ASSSPGTSSYEQY
TRBJ2-2,TRBV29-1,NA,TRBD2,SVQRGLAYAGELF
TRBJ2-7,TRBV7-8,once,TRBD1,ASSLAVGQGFEQY
TRBJ2-1,TRBV3-1/TRBV3-2,once,TRBD2,ASSQEQTSGAYNEQF
TRBJ2-7,TRBV2,few,TRBD1,ASTPTQGAYEQY
TRBJ1-1,TRBV9,NA,NA,ASSVAGSGIDLMNTEAF
TRBJ2-2,TRBV21-1,NA,NA,ASEVGLYSARTGELF
TRBJ2-5,TRBV3-1/TRBV3-2,NA,TRBD2,ASSQGRLAGEETQY
TRBJ2-7,TRBV12-3/TRBV12-4,NA,NA,ASSSNFLSEQY